Here is one T cell receptor (beta chain) with its context. This specimen comes from a study of blood T cell repertoires in COVID-19. Study overall: Sites in the United States, Italy and Spain provided acute and convalescent COVID-19 samples.

Symptom resolution, clearance, or two negative PCRs marked the recovered donors of Cohort 3. CDR3 length equals 17 residues. The germline gives CDR1 MNHEY, CDR2 SMNVEV (reference sequence). V lost 7 bases and J lost 1, with 20 bases in between. TCRdb's copy holds only in-frame clones and misses some; the assay was immunoSEQ multiplex PCR. The sample has roughly 230,000 clones; about 80% are singletons. The TCR was taken from a man in his fifties or sixties who had recovered from COVID-19. Sample: PBMCs or T cells enriched from blood (not recorded which). The chain has TRBV27 and TRBJ2-1, with D hard to call. The CDR3 here is CASTSSPSGWSYNEQFF. CDR3 bases: TGTGCCAGCACCTCCTCCCCATCAGGATGGTCCTACAATGAGCAGTTCTTC.